In this sample, the clone carrying this T cell receptor beta chain turned up a few times. The record originates from a study of Ad26.COV2.S vaccination and SARS-CoV-2 variants. Study context: The authors gave Ad26.COV2.S intramuscularly, either once or twice 56 days apart.

Germline CDR1 is MDHEN and CDR2 is SYDVKM. Trimming at V came to 5 bases and at J to 6 bases, leaving 8 bases not matched to a gene. The CDR3 is made up of 16 amino acids. Clones were sequenced by immunoSEQ multiplex PCR, and TCRdb holds only the in-frame ones, with some missing. The sample lists some 460,000 clones; nearly 90% were seen once. Treatment described: approximately 18 received Ad26.COV2.S at low or high dose, single or two shots; roughly 5 received placebo; per-sample allocation not given. Specimen acquisition occurred on day 63 following the initial vaccine or placebo injection. This sequence joins TRBV28 and TRBJ2-2, with 11 bases aligning to TRBD2. The sample here was peripheral blood, taken in a trial of Ad26.COV2.S vaccine versus placebo. The clonotype originates from a person aged 18-60 years who received the Ad26.COV2.S COVID-19 vaccine or a placebo. The CDR3 DNA reads TGTGCCAGCAGTATTGAGCGGACTAGCGGGTCCGGGGAGCTGTTTTTT. Its translation is CASSIERTSGSGELFF.